The 12 T cell receptor beta chains below were found in one sample sequenced in a study of PD-1 blockade in classical Hodgkin lymphoma. Here immunoSEQ multiplex PCR was the method, and the copy in TCRdb shows in-frame clones only, minus some. Of roughly 12,000 clones in the sample, around 84% were seen once. This sample's time point: cycle 4 day 1 (C4D1), after 5 to 7 weeks of nivolumab. Every patient experienced relapse after autologous stem cell transplantation, and brentuximab vedotin exposure varied. Magnetic negative selection, applied to thawed PBMCs, was used to isolate the CD8+ T cells. The sequenced sample was CD8+ T cells from blood, obtained before the fourth cycle of nivolumab. The receptors stem from a human donor with classical Hodgkin lymphoma. The donor label of this sample is uncertain.

The rearrangement joins TRBV7-9 to TRBJ2-7; weak D call: TRBD1 (6 bases). The CDR3 sequence is 12 residues long. V lost 8 bases and J lost 6, with 14 bases in between. Germline CDR1 reads SEHNR; CDR2 reads FQNEAQ (reference sequence). Here the CDR3 reads CASGDRPREQYF. The CDR3, as DNA: TGTGCCAGCGGAGACAGGCCTCGCGAGCAGTACTTC.

This clone was detected only once. The J gene is TRBJ1-1, the V gene TRBV18; D may be TRBD1 (5 bases). The CDR3 sequence is 18 residues long. Trimming pared 4 bases from V and 1 base from J, leaving 22 bases between. Germline CDR1 reads KGHSH; CDR2 reads LQKENI. The DNA for the CDR3 is TGTGCCAGCTCACAGGGGAGGGAGTTACAGATTGAGAACACTGAAGCTTTCTTT. This gives the protein CASSQGRELQIENTEAFF. The full variable domain, its missing parts supplied by reference TRBV18 and TRBJ1-1, is NAGVMQNPRHLVRRRGQEARLRCSPMKGHSHVYWYRQLPEEGLKFMVYLQKENIIDESGMPKERFSAEFPKEGPSILRIQQVVRGDSAAYFCASSQGRELQIENTEAFFGQGTRLTVV.

The chain is built from TRBV6-4 and TRBJ2-1; 13 nucleotides match TRBD2. V was clipped by 6 bases and J by 7 bases; unmatched bases: 6. CDR1 MRHNA and CDR2 SNTAGT come from the germline V gene. This CDR3 is 15 amino acids long. The CDR3 sequence is CASRRTSGSRNEQFF. DNA of the CDR3: TGTGCCAGCAGGAGGACTAGCGGGAGCAGGAATGAGCAGTTCTTC.

Concerning this clone itself: The same CDR3 arises from other DNA sequences in this sample as well. This chain uses TRBV30 with TRBJ2-6; D could derive from TRBD1 or TRBD2 (5 bases each). The V end lost 1 base, the J end lost 2 bases, and 6 bases lay between the germline ends. Per the germline V gene, CDR1 is GTSNPN and CDR2 is SVGIG (reference sequence). The CDR3 spans 14 residues. The CDR3: CAWSGGAGANVLTF. Here the CDR3 DNA reads TGTGCCTGGAGTGGAGGGGCTGGGGCCAACGTCCTGACTTTC.

The CDR3 reads CASSFGDPNGAYEQYF. In DNA form, the CDR3 reads TGTGCCAGCAGTTTCGGCGACCCTAACGGAGCCTACGAGCAGTACTTC. The genes are TRBV28 and TRBJ2-7; D unresolved. From germline, CDR1 is MDHEN and CDR2 SYDVKM. V was cut by 3 bases and J by 2 bases, with 17 bases left in between. The CDR3 has 16 amino acids.

The J gene is TRBJ2-3, the V gene TRBV6-5, with 9 nucleotides matching TRBD2. This CDR3 contains 15 residues. Per germline, CDR1 MNHEY and CDR2 SVGAGI. The V segment lost 2 bases and the J segment 1 base; nucleotides outside the gene matches: 1. The CDR3 loop reads CASSYRTSGTDTQYF. In DNA form, the CDR3 reads TGTGCCAGCAGTTACCGGACTAGCGGCACAGATACGCAGTATTTT.

The rearrangement joins TRBV7-9 to TRBJ2-7, with D perhaps matching TRBD1 (5 bases). V gave up 1 base and J gave up 4 bases, with 8 bases separating them. Germline lookup yields CDR1 SEHNR and CDR2 FQNEAQ (reference sequence). CDR3 length equals 13 residues. The CDR3, as DNA: TGTGCCAGCAGCTTAGGGACATTTTACGAGCAGTACTTC. This codes for CASSLGTFYEQYF.

This clone was seen once. This rearrangement joins TRBV30 to TRBJ1-5; 9 bases are shared with TRBD1. The CDR3 has 20 residues. Per germline, CDR1 GTSNPN and CDR2 SVGIG (reference sequence). The ends lost 0 bases at V and 0 bases at J; junction bases unmatched: 15. This CDR3 is CAWSVGEGTGPSYSNQPQHF. The CDR3 DNA reads as TGTGCCTGGAGTGTAGGAGAGGGGACAGGGCCCTCATATAGCAATCAGCCCCAGCATTTT. The entire variable domain, with the rest obtained from reference TRBV30 and TRBJ1-5, is as follows: SQTIHQWPATLVQPVGSPLSLECTVEGTSNPNLYWYRQAAGRGLQLLFYSVGIGQISSEVPQNLSASRPQDRQFILSSKKLLLSDSGFYLCAWSVGEGTGPSYSNQPQHFGDGTRLSIL.

This rearrangement joins TRBV2 to TRBJ2-2, with 7 bases that match TRBD1. The V gene end was trimmed by 4 bases and the J gene end by 3 bases; junction bases not matched to a gene: 17. Germline V gene data show CDR1 as SNHLY and CDR2 as FYNNEI. CDR3 length: 19 amino acids. The CDR3 nucleotides are TGTGCCAGCAGTGTTGGATGGAAGGGGGCGACCGTGGACACCGGGGAGCTGTTTTTT. Protein sequence: CASSVGWKGATVDTGELFF.

The chain is built from TRBV7-9 and TRBJ2-7; D gene ambiguous. Germline assignment: CDR1 SEHNR and CDR2 FQNEAQ (reference sequence). The CDR3 spans 12 residues. V was cut by 5 bases and J by 3 bases, with 8 bases left in between. The CDR3 protein is CASSPSNYEQYF. DNA of the CDR3: TGTGCCAGCAGCCCGAGTAACTACGAGCAGTACTTC.

This chain links TRBV14 with TRBJ2-7; unclear D gene. The CDR3 is 13 residues long. V lost 3 bases to trimming and J lost 4 bases, with 10 bases between them. Germline loops: CDR1 SGHDN, CDR2 FVKESK. The DNA of the CDR3 is TGTGCCAGCAGCCATGGAAGTGGATACGAGCAGTACTTC. As protein: CASSHGSGYEQYF.

The V call is TRBV10-3, the J call TRBJ2-5; TRBD1 is a possible D gene (6 bases). Trimming pared 10 bases from V and 1 base from J, leaving 16 bases between. Germline V gene data show CDR1 as ENHRY and CDR2 as SYGVKD. This CDR3 comprises 14 residues. This CDR3 is CASSSWGPQETQYF. The DNA for the CDR3 is TGTGCCAGCAGCTCCTGGGGGCCCCAAGAGACCCAGTACTTC.